These 21 T cell receptor beta chains share one sample of origin, sequenced in a study of blood T cell repertoires in COVID-19. The assay was immunoSEQ multiplex PCR, and TCRdb's table has in-frame clones only and misses some. The sample has some 180,000 clones; more than 65% are singletons. Input material: peripheral blood. These receptors were collected from a human donor in a cohort sampled during active COVID-19.

J is TRBJ2-1 and V is TRBV28, with 8 bases aligning to TRBD2. The J segment lost 5 bases and the V segment lost 4 bases, leaving 13 bases of the junction unmatched. The germline V gene has CDR1 MDHEN and CDR2 SYDVKM. The CDR3 has 17 amino acids. For the CDR3, the DNA is TGTGCCAGCAGTTGGGGAGTTAGCGGGACGGACCACAATGAGCAGTTCTTC. Protein: CASSWGVSGTDHNEQFF.

The chain joins TRBV28 to TRBJ1-4; tentatively, D is TRBD1 (5 bases). CDR3 length: 15 amino acids. Germline CDR1 reads MDHEN; CDR2 reads SYDVKM. V shed 2 bases and J shed 4 bases, with 11 bases lying between them. The CDR3 reads CASSLPRGLNEKLFF. The CDR3, as DNA: TGTGCCAGCAGTTTACCCCGGGGACTTAATGAAAAACTGTTTTTT.

The chain recombines TRBV28 with TRBJ2-3, with D possibly TRBD2 on 5 matching bases. Germline V CDR1 and CDR2: MDHEN, SYDVKM. Between the trimmed V and J ends, which lost 6 bases and 3 bases, there was a span of 19 bases. The CDR3 runs 16 residues. CDR3 region: CASSSGEYLRTDTQYF. CDR3 nucleotide sequence: TGTGCCAGCAGCAGTGGGGAGTACCTAAGGACAGATACGCAGTATTTT.

The CDR3 is CASSGAGTGGTSYVYEQYF. CDR3 DNA: TGTGCCAGCTCAGGGGCCGGGACAGGGGGTACCTCGTACGTCTACGAGCAGTACTTC. V usage is TRBV18 and J usage is TRBJ2-7; TRBD1 matches at 11 bases. Germline CDR1 reads KGHSH; CDR2 reads LQKENI. This CDR3 has 19 amino acids. The V gene end was trimmed by 5 bases and the J gene end by 3 bases; junction bases not matched to a gene: 18.

This sequence joins TRBV28 and TRBJ2-6, with a weak D call TRBD2 (5 bases). V shed 3 bases and J shed 1 base, with 22 bases lying between them. The germline CDR1 and CDR2 sequences are MDHEN and SYDVKM. This CDR3 is built from 20 residues. CDR3 in amino acids: CASSFGLLGQYLSGANVLTF. In DNA, the CDR3 is TGTGCCAGCAGTTTTGGCCTACTAGGGCAGTATCTATCTGGGGCCAACGTCCTGACTTTC. Drawing the rest from reference TRBV28 and TRBJ2-6, the complete variable domain is DVKVTQSSRYLVKRTGEKVFLECVQDMDHENMFWYRQDPGLGLRLIYFSYDVKMKEKGDIPEGYSVSREKKERFSLILESASTNQTSMYLCASSFGLLGQYLSGANVLTFGAGSRLTVL.

The J gene is TRBJ2-2, the V gene TRBV28; 9 bases align to TRBD1. Germline lookup yields CDR1 MDHEN and CDR2 SYDVKM. Unmatched junction bases numbered 4, after V lost 8 bases and J lost 0 bases. The CDR3 length is 15 residues. CDR3 nucleotides: TGTGCCAGCTGCACAGGGGGCGCGAACACCGGGGAGCTGTTTTTT. It translates to CASCTGGANTGELFF.

The V call is TRBV7-9, the J call TRBJ2-3, with 11 bases that match TRBD2. Unmatched junction bases numbered 5, after V lost 2 bases and J lost 4 bases. CDR3 length equals 16 residues. Germline CDR1 and CDR2: SEHNR and FQNEAQ (reference sequence). CDR3 region: CASSLLAGGGPDTQYF. The CDR3 nucleotides are TGTGCCAGCAGCTTACTAGCGGGAGGAGGGCCAGATACGCAGTATTTT.

This clone was seen a handful of times. The J gene is TRBJ2-7, the V gene TRBV3-1 (or the pseudogene TRBV3-2), with 10 bases aligning to TRBD2. Per germline, CDR1 LGHDT and CDR2 YNNKEL (reference sequence). The V and J ends lost 1 base and 6 bases, in that order; junction bases with no gene match: 3. CDR3 size: 14 residues. The CDR3 coding sequence is TGTGCCAGCAGCCAAGTAGCGGGGGGTGGCGAGCAGTACTTC. Protein sequence: CASSQVAGGGEQYF.

The chain uses TRBV5-1 and TRBJ2-1; 9 bases line up with TRBD2. J lost 2 bases, V lost 4 bases, and 4 bases had no gene match. CDR1 SGHRS and CDR2 YFSETQ come from the germline V gene. The CDR3 spans 15 residues. The CDR3 is CASSAPSGAYNEQFF. The CDR3 bases are TGCGCCAGCAGCGCGCCTAGCGGGGCCTACAATGAGCAGTTCTTC.

The chain employs TRBV7-2 and TRBJ2-7; the match to TRBD1 covers 9 bases. The germline gives CDR1 SGHTA, CDR2 FQGNSA. V shed 5 bases and J 4 bases; nucleotides not matched to a gene: 12. The CDR3 extends over 16 amino acids. CDR3 region: CASSQHRQDRGYEQYF. The CDR3 DNA follows: TGTGCCAGCAGCCAACACCGGCAGGACAGGGGTTACGAGCAGTACTTC.

J is TRBJ2-1 and V is TRBV27; 7 nucleotides match TRBD2. In germline, CDR1 is MNHEY, CDR2 SMNVEV (reference sequence). Trimming cost V 3 bases and J 7 bases; bases outside gene matches: 12. This CDR3 comprises 16 residues. The CDR3 loop reads CASSFRAGVFLNEQFF. The CDR3 DNA sequence: TGTGCCAGCAGTTTCAGGGCGGGGGTTTTCCTTAATGAGCAGTTCTTC.

This clone was seen a few times. This chain's CDR3 is CASSPPGKKTEAFF. CDR3 nucleotides: TGCGCCAGCAGCCCGCCGGGGAAGAAGACTGAAGCTTTCTTT. The chain couples TRBV10-1 to TRBJ1-1; D gene ambiguous. The CDR3 runs 14 residues. Germline-derived CDR1 and CDR2 are WNHNN and SYGVQD (reference sequence). With 6 bases removed from V and 5 bases from J, the gap between germline ends came to 16 bases.

This clone has just one count. This sequence joins TRBV7-9 and TRBJ2-7; the D gene is possibly TRBD1 (5 bases). Germline V lookup: CDR1 SEHNR, CDR2 FQNEAQ (reference sequence). Trimming shortened V by 1 base and J by 4 bases, and 11 bases separated the two germline ends. CDR3 length: 14 amino acids. The CDR3 bases are TGTGCCAGCAGCTTAGAAGGGGTGAGTTACGAGCAGTACTTC. Amino acids: CASSLEGVSYEQYF. Looking up the rest from reference TRBV7-9 and TRBJ2-7 gives the full variable domain: DTGVSQNPRHKITKRGQNVTFRCDPISEHNRLYWYRQTLGQGPEFLTYFQNEAQLEKSRLLSDRFSAERPKGSFSTLEIQRTEQGDSAMYLCASSLEGVSYEQYFGPGTRLTVT.

The chain is built from TRBV3-1 (or the pseudogene TRBV3-2) and TRBJ2-1, with 11 bases lining up with TRBD2. The germline CDR1 and CDR2 sequences are LGHDT and YNNKEL (reference sequence). This CDR3 comprises 14 residues. With 7 bases clipped from V and 7 bases from J, the junction kept 6 bases outside the gene matches. CDR3 region: CASTATSGTNEQFF. The CDR3 bases are TGTGCCAGCACCGCGACTAGCGGGACGAATGAGCAGTTCTTC.

J is TRBJ2-5 and V is TRBV27; TRBD1 aligns across 9 bases. Trimming removed 6 bases from V and 2 bases from J; junction bases left unmatched: 4. CDR1 and CDR2 (germline): MNHEY, SMNVEV (reference sequence). There are 14 residues in the CDR3. DNA for the CDR3: TGTGCCAGCAGCAACGGACAGGGGCAAGAGACCCAGTACTTC. This gives the protein CASSNGQGQETQYF.

The chain combines TRBV14 with TRBJ2-7; 8 bases map to TRBD2. The J segment lost 0 bases and the V segment lost 0 bases, leaving 4 bases of the junction unmatched. This CDR3 is built from 16 residues. The germline gives CDR1 SGHDN, CDR2 FVKESK. The CDR3 DNA reads as TGTGCCAGCAGCCAAGAAATGGGACTAGACTCCTACGAGCAGTACTTC. This codes for CASSQEMGLDSYEQYF.

This clone occurred a few times. In DNA, the CDR3 is TGTGCCAGCAGCCCGGGGACAATTAGCAATCAGCCCCAGCATTTT. Its protein product is CASSPGTISNQPQHF. The chain links TRBV7-2 to TRBJ1-5; maybe TRBD1 (6 bases). Germline V gene lookup returns CDR1 SGHTA and CDR2 FQGNSA. Trimming shortened V by 5 bases and J by 0 bases, and 11 bases separated the two germline ends. This CDR3 comprises 15 residues.

This chain joins TRBV11-3 and TRBJ2-7, with D possibly TRBD1 on 5 matching bases. The ends were cut back, 4 bases at V and 2 bases at J, with 12 bases in the middle. The CDR3 spans 14 residues. Germline loops: CDR1 SGHNT, CDR2 YENEEA. The DNA for the CDR3 is TGTGCCAGCAGCTCCCGACAGACCCCCTACGAGCAGTACTTC. Translating gives CASSSRQTPYEQYF.

The V and J genes are TRBV5-1 and TRBJ1-3, with 9 bases that match TRBD1. V shed 4 bases and J 2 bases; nucleotides not matched to a gene: 7. The CDR3 covers 16 residues. Germline assignment: CDR1 SGHRS and CDR2 YFSETQ. CDR3 nucleotide sequence: TGCGCCAGCAGCCCGGGACAGGGTACGACTGGAAACACCATATATTTT. It encodes CASSPGQGTTGNTIYF.

This clone was detected only once. Here the CDR3 reads CAWRERTGIPDTQYF. CDR3 coding DNA: TGTGCCTGGAGAGAGAGGACAGGGATCCCAGATACGCAGTATTTT. The chain combines TRBV30 with TRBJ2-3; 8 bases match TRBD1. Looked up from germline, CDR1 is GTSNPN and CDR2 is SVGIG (reference sequence). V lost 3 bases and J lost 4; bases outside the gene matches: 9. This CDR3 is built from 15 residues.

The chain is built from TRBV4-1 and TRBJ2-2; 16 nucleotides agree with TRBD2. The germline gives CDR1 MGHRA, CDR2 YSYEKL. J gave up 6 bases and V 3 bases, and 7 bases lay outside the gene matches. This CDR3 is built from 18 residues. The CDR3 nucleotides read TGCGCCAGCAGCCACGGGACTAGCGGGAGGGCCTTGGCCGGGGAGCTGTTTTTT. Protein sequence: CASSHGTSGRALAGELFF.